This T cell receptor beta chain was observed in a study of T cell responses to AZD1222 COVID-19 vaccine. Study information: Second doses at about 4 or about 12 weeks were pooled. Points from the study as a whole: Unmutated regions of variants are reportedly targeted by nearly half of spike-specific TCRs. Baseline serostatus was positive in only six AZD1222 recipients. The donors showed a predominance of white British ancestry and of females, with possible underestimation of clonal diversity.

On this clone: What it binds is not known.

V was cut by 2 bases and J by 6 bases, with 7 bases left in between. The germline V gene has CDR1 MNHNS and CDR2 SASEGT. The CDR3 is 13 amino acids. Profiling relied on immunoSEQ multiplex PCR, and the TCRdb table lists in-frame clones only, not all of them. Among about 120,000 clones listed, approximately 91% were seen once. This specimen consisted of peripheral blood, obtained on day 0 of AZD1222 vaccination. This TCR was sampled from an adult in good health. The genes are TRBV6-1 and TRBJ2-2; no reliable D call. The CDR3 spells CASSELWAGELFF. The CDR3 DNA reads as TGTGCCAGCAGTGAACTTTGGGCCGGGGAGCTGTTTTTT.